These 23 T cell receptor beta chains share one sample of origin, sequenced in a study of blood T cell repertoires in COVID-19. The assay was immunoSEQ multiplex PCR, and TCRdb's table has in-frame clones only and misses some. The repertoire has around 100,000 clones, 85% of them found once; the top ten carry approximately 1.5%. The specimen sequenced was peripheral blood. The receptors were sampled from a middle-aged man with acute or convalescent COVID-19.

This CDR3 reads CASSQLAREGYEQYF. In DNA form, the CDR3 reads TGTGCCAGCAGCCAATTAGCGCGGGAGGGCTACGAGCAGTACTTC. The chain carries TRBV4-2 and TRBJ2-7; 9 bases fit TRBD2. This CDR3 contains 15 residues. The V segment lost 2 bases and the J segment 3 bases; nucleotides outside the gene matches: 5. In germline, CDR1 is LGHNA, CDR2 YNFKEQ.

The genes are TRBV4-2 and TRBJ2-3; TRBD2 aligns across 8 bases. The length of the CDR3 is 16 residues. V lost 4 bases to trimming and J lost 3 bases; unmatched junction nucleotides: 9. The germline CDR1 and CDR2 sequences are LGHNA and YNFKEQ. The CDR3, as DNA: TGTGCCAGCAGCCCATTCAGCGGGAGTGGGACAGATACGCAGTATTTT. It is translated as CASSPFSGSGTDTQYF.

The chain combines TRBV21-1 with TRBJ2-7; the table's D call TRBD1 went unverified against the DNA. TRBV21-1 is designated a pseudogene. This CDR3 has 13 amino acids. The CDR3 region has the DNA TGTGCCAGCAGCCCAGACAGGGAGTACGAGCAGTACTTC. The encoded protein is CASSPDREYEQYF.

V gene TRBV5-1 combines with J gene TRBJ1-1; D is undetermined. The CDR3 sequence is 13 residues long. Germline V gene data show CDR1 as SGHRS and CDR2 as YFSETQ. V lost 4 bases to trimming and J lost 1 base, with 8 bases between them. CDR3 coding DNA: TGCGCCAGCAGCACGTACAGGAACACTGAAGCTTTCTTT. This gives the protein CASSTYRNTEAFF. The full variable domain, its missing parts supplied by reference TRBV5-1 and TRBJ1-1, is KAGVTQTPRYLIKTRGQQVTLSCSPISGHRSVSWYQQTPGQGLQFLFEYFSETQRNKGNFPGRFSGRQFSNSRSEMNVSTLELGDSALYLCASSTYRNTEAFFGQGTRLTVV.

In this sample, this clone turned up a few times. The J gene is TRBJ1-2, the V gene TRBV4-2; possibly TRBD1 for D (6 bases). In germline, CDR1 is LGHNA, CDR2 YNFKEQ. Between the trimmed V and J ends, which lost 0 bases and 6 bases, there was a span of 17 bases. CDR3 size: 16 residues. In DNA, the CDR3 is TGTGCCAGCAGCCAAGAGGCTGCAACAGGGCCGCATGGCTACACCTTC. Translated, it gives CASSQEAATGPHGYTF.

This clone has a handful of counts. This chain uses TRBV27 with TRBJ2-7; D possibly corresponds to TRBD1 (5 bases). V dropped 6 bases and J dropped 5 bases, with 11 bases sitting between them. The germline gives CDR1 MNHEY, CDR2 SMNVEV (reference sequence). The CDR3 sequence is 12 residues long. The CDR3 nucleotides read TGTGCCAGCAGAGCCAGGGTGGACGAGCAGTACTTC. This sequence encodes CASRARVDEQYF.

This clone was seen a few times. The chain is built from TRBV19 and TRBJ1-2; D not resolved. The CDR3 consists of 15 residues. V was cut by 3 bases and J by 2 bases, with 13 bases left in between. In germline, CDR1 is LNHDA, CDR2 SQIVND (reference sequence). This CDR3 reads CASSIYSGVNYGYTF. The CDR3 nucleotides read TGTGCCAGTAGTATCTATAGCGGGGTCAACTATGGCTACACCTTC. Using reference TRBV19 and TRBJ1-2 for the parts outside the CDR3, the full variable domain is DGGITQSPKYLFRKEGQNVTLSCEQNLNHDAMYWYRQDPGQGLRLIYYSQIVNDFQKGDIAEGYSVSREKKESFPLTVTSAQKNPTAFYLCASSIYSGVNYGYTFGSGTRLTVV.

This chain connects TRBV7-9 to TRBJ2-6; D gene unclear. Per the germline V gene, CDR1 is SEHNR and CDR2 is FQNEAQ (reference sequence). CDR3 length equals 14 residues. The V end lost 5 bases, the J end lost 2 bases, and 7 bases lay between the germline ends. CDR3 in amino acids: CASSPLTGANVLTF. The CDR3 DNA reads as TGTGCCAGCAGCCCTTTAACTGGGGCCAACGTCCTGACTTTC.

This clone was found once. V is TRBV5-4 and J is TRBJ1-3; TRBD1 aligns across 7 bases. The trim removed 2 bases at V and 6 bases at J, leaving 8 bases unmatched. The CDR3 contains 15 residues. Germline CDR1 is SGHNT and CDR2 is YYREEE (reference sequence). In DNA, the CDR3 is TGTGCCAGCAGCTTAAGGACAGGCATGGAAAACACCATATATTTT. This translates into CASSLRTGMENTIYF.

The chain uses TRBV2 and TRBJ2-2, with D maybe TRBD2 (5 bases). V gave up 2 bases and J gave up 5 bases, with 9 bases separating them. This CDR3 spans 14 amino acids. The germline CDR1 and CDR2 sequences are SNHLY and FYNNEI. In nucleotides, the CDR3 is TGTGCCAGCAGTGAAAGTCGGGGAACCGGGGAGCTGTTTTTT. Protein sequence: CASSESRGTGELFF.

The chain combines TRBV2 with TRBJ1-5; no clear D gene. This CDR3 has 17 residues. In germline, CDR1 is SNHLY, CDR2 FYNNEI. With 3 bases removed from V and 0 bases from J, the gap between germline ends came to 15 bases. As DNA, the CDR3 is TGTGCCAGCAGTGAGCAGGCTCATCCCTATAGCAATCAGCCCCAGCATTTT. This gives the protein CASSEQAHPYSNQPQHF.

The J gene is TRBJ2-7, the V gene TRBV29-1, with 7 bases lining up with TRBD2. Per germline, CDR1 SQVTM and CDR2 ANQGSEA. V was clipped by 4 bases and J by 1 base; unmatched bases: 7. The CDR3 contains 14 residues. The CDR3 sequence is CSVGTRSPSYEQYF. Written as DNA, the CDR3 is TGCAGCGTTGGGACTAGATCCCCTTCCTACGAGCAGTACTTC.

This rearrangement joins TRBV4-3 to TRBJ2-2, with 8 bases lining up with TRBD2. The CDR3 has 16 residues. The germline V gene has CDR1 LGHNA and CDR2 YSLEER. V shed 0 bases and J 7 bases; nucleotides not matched to a gene: 7. Here the CDR3 DNA reads TGCGCCAGCAGCCAAGATAGAGCGGGAGTGGGCGGGGAGCTGTTTTTT. Protein: CASSQDRAGVGGELFF.

The V call is TRBV2, the J call TRBJ2-5, with 8 bases identical to TRBD2. The V gene end was trimmed by 5 bases and the J gene end by 5 bases; junction bases not matched to a gene: 10. Germline V CDR1 and CDR2: SNHLY, FYNNEI. The CDR3 sequence is 15 residues long. The DNA for the CDR3 is TGTGCCAGCAGTCCTACATGGACTAGCTCCGAGACCCAGTACTTC. Translated: CASSPTWTSSETQYF.

V gene TRBV9 combines with J gene TRBJ2-3; TRBD2 is a possible D gene (6 bases). This CDR3 is 16 amino acids long. V lost 4 bases, J lost 3 bases, and 18 bases lay in between. In germline, CDR1 is SGDLS, CDR2 YYNGEE. Written as DNA, the CDR3 is TGTGCCAGCAGCTCGCATCGGGACTTCGGAACAGATACGCAGTATTTT. Amino acid sequence: CASSSHRDFGTDTQYF.

The V and J genes are TRBV18 and TRBJ1-4; possibly TRBD1 for D (5 bases). The ends were cut back, 6 bases at V and 8 bases at J, with 22 bases in the middle. This CDR3 spans 16 amino acids. Germline V gene data show CDR1 as KGHSH and CDR2 as LQKENI. For the CDR3, the DNA is TGTGCCAGCTCCCGGATGCGGGACGTAGAACGCGAAAAACTGTTTTTT. Its translation: CASSRMRDVEREKLFF.

The chain is built from TRBV7-8 and TRBJ2-1; tentative D call: TRBD2 (6 bases). Germline values: CDR1 SGHVS, CDR2 FQNEAQ. The CDR3 runs 15 residues. The ends were cut back, 5 bases at V and 4 bases at J, with 15 bases in the middle. CDR3 in amino acids: CASSPPGETYNEQFF. CDR3 nucleotide sequence: TGTGCCAGCAGCCCACCGGGGGAGACTTACAATGAGCAGTTCTTC.

The chain combines TRBV7-2 with TRBJ2-1; D is ambiguous. Trimming removed 0 bases from V and 1 base from J, with 7 bases in between. The CDR3 is 15 amino acids. The germline V gene encodes CDR1 SGHTA and CDR2 FQGNSA. The CDR3 spells CASSLALRSYNEQFF. The DNA of the CDR3 is TGTGCCAGCAGCTTAGCACTCCGGTCCTACAATGAGCAGTTCTTC.

The chain links TRBV19 to TRBJ1-4; 8 bases fit TRBD1. The V gene end was trimmed by 7 bases and the J gene end by 7 bases; junction bases not matched to a gene: 8. Germline V CDR1 and CDR2: LNHDA, SQIVND (reference sequence). The CDR3 has 14 amino acids. CDR3: CASIQGARAEKLFF. CDR3 bases: TGTGCCAGTATTCAGGGGGCCAGAGCTGAAAAACTGTTTTTT.

This chain joins TRBV7-2 and TRBJ2-7; 10 bases are a match to TRBD2. V was clipped by 4 bases and J by 2 bases; unmatched bases: 11. Germline CDR1 and CDR2: SGHTA and FQGNSA. CDR3 length: 17 residues. The CDR3 is CASSSRSGAGGPYEQYF. CDR3 in DNA: TGTGCCAGCAGCTCAAGGTCCGGAGCGGGGGGGCCCTACGAGCAGTACTTC.

The J gene is TRBJ2-7, the V gene TRBV18; maybe TRBD2 (6 bases). V was clipped by 2 bases and J by 2 bases, with 13 bases between them. Germline V gene data show CDR1 as KGHSH and CDR2 as LQKENI. The CDR3 runs to 15 residues. In DNA form, the CDR3 reads TGTGCCAGCTCACCATCTGGGGGAGGTCCCTACGAGCAGTACTTC. It translates to CASSPSGGGPYEQYF.

The rearrangement joins TRBV3-1 (or the pseudogene TRBV3-2) to TRBJ2-7; 10 bases line up with TRBD2. This CDR3 region has 18 residues. Germline V CDR1 and CDR2: LGHDT, YNNKEL (reference sequence). J gave up 1 base and V 1 base, and 10 bases lay outside the gene matches. The CDR3 DNA sequence: TGTGCCAGCAGCCAAGGACCTAGCGGGAGCGAACTTTCCTACGAGCAGTACTTC. It is translated as CASSQGPSGSELSYEQYF.

This CDR3 is CASSLVSSYEQYF. The DNA of the CDR3 is TGTGCCAGCTCCCTCGTCAGCTCCTACGAGCAGTACTTC. This chain joins TRBV18 and TRBJ2-7, with no clear D. This CDR3 has 13 amino acids. V was clipped by 6 bases and J by 0 bases, with 9 bases between them. CDR1 and CDR2 from the germline V gene are KGHSH and LQKENI.